Described below is a single T cell receptor (beta chain) sequence and its context. Its antigen remains unidentified. No base quality values were provided; no much bigger clone lies one nucleotide off. TCR beta CDR3 regions were sequenced from DNA using the immunoSEQ Assay. Regarding the original processing steps: To compute T cell density, TCR beta template counts were normalized to usable DNA, which was estimated by amplifying housekeeping genes. Richness was estimated with the preseqR package, extrapolating to 400,000 templates for PBMC samples and 120,000 templates for tissue samples. Clonality was defined by subtracting Pielou's evenness from one. To identify tissue-enriched TCRs, differential abundance testing was run on productive amino-acid clonotypes with a minimum total count of 5 and an alpha of 0.1. The Jaccard Index and the Morisita Overlap Index were used to quantify repertoire overlap between compartments. GLIPH grouped TCR beta CDR3s together with public tetramer-defined viral CDR3s, and a viral motif had to include at least three viral sequences and also show V-gene enrichment. TCRdb's version of the immuneACCESS table is confined to in-frame rearrangements and falls short of the full clone set. An unresolved V gene accounts for under half of the shortfall where checked; the remainder is of unknown origin. D and trimming were read from the DNA, whereas the V and J calls and clone size are those reported in that table. For this sample there are roughly 39,000 clones; around 79% appear just once. Roughly 35% of the sample rests with the top ten.

The record originates from a study of T cells in localized non-small cell lung cancer (dated by TCRdb to about 2020). Looking at the study overall: Comparing tumors with uninvolved tumor-adjacent lungs, the study looked at the T cell repertoires of a few hundred patients with early-stage NSCLC. NSCLC patients had a mean age of roughly 66 years, and around 130 were male and nearly 110 female. The cohort consisted of approximately 220 treatment-naive NSCLC patients whose localized lung tumors had been resected. The investigation overall reported the following: Because of the exploratory design, TCR variables were selected using unadjusted p-values without false-discovery rate correction. Longer overall survival was associated with higher T cell density in blood, whereas shorter survival was associated with higher clonality in adjacent lung. Because multi-region tumor sequencing was not done, intratumor heterogeneity could not be ruled out. Of the top 100 tumor clones, a median of roughly 53 were detected in paired uninvolved adjacent lung; over 25 were also among that lung's top 100. The highest T cell clonality was observed in uninvolved tumor-adjacent lung, where clonality exceeded that of tumor, suggesting that antigenic responses were more focused in uninvolved tumor-adjacent lung.

At diagnosis, tumor, uninvolved tumor-adjacent lung and peripheral blood were collected and then preserved as a mix of FFPE and fresh-frozen material. Blood samples were analyzed as peripheral blood mononuclear cells for TCR repertoire profiling. The CDR3 contains 17 residues, cysteine and phenylalanine counted. Only the CDR3 portion is preserved as DNA: 51 bases, with reading frame beginning at the first base. Via the germline V gene (reference sequence), CDR1 is MNHEY and CDR2 SMNVEV. The germline ends are 21 bases apart after V is trimmed by 5 bases and J by 5 bases. This TCR was recovered from a woman aged 35 to 69 with stage II squamous cell lung carcinoma. This chain joins TRBV27 to TRBJ2-2; a weak D assignment points to TRBD2 (6 bases agree). Sequenced here: PBMCs, sampled before any cancer treatment. The DNA sequence is as follows: TGTGCCAGCAGTCCCTTGGACTACTTGCCGGGTACCGGGGAGCTGTTTTTT. This gives the protein CASSPLDYLPGTGELFF.